This passage covers 27 T cell receptor beta chains from one sample sequenced in a study of OX40 agonist ivuxolimab in advanced cancers. Assay used: immunoSEQ multiplex PCR; TCRdb lists only in-frame clones, some missing. The repertoire holds some 80,000 clones, with approximately 93% as singletons. Sequenced material: CD4+ or CD8+ T cells sorted from blood, taken in a trial of the OX40 agonist ivuxolimab. The receptor source for this set is an adult with an advanced solid tumor such as melanoma, head and neck, liver or kidney cancer.

The chain carries TRBV7-2 and TRBJ1-2; tentative D call: TRBD1 (6 bases). The CDR3 totals 12 residues. CDR1 SGHTA and CDR2 FQGNSA come from the germline V gene. The V gene lost 5 bases and the J gene lost 6 bases, with 10 bases spanning the gap. The CDR3 nucleotides read TGTGCCAGCAGCCCCAGGGGTAATGGCTACACCTTC. This encodes CASSPRGNGYTF.

This rearrangement joins TRBV13 to TRBJ2-7; 9 bases agree with TRBD1. Trimming cost V 5 bases and J 4 bases; bases outside gene matches: 6. The CDR3 extends over 14 amino acids. From germline, CDR1 is PRHDT and CDR2 FYEKMQ (reference sequence). The CDR3 DNA reads TGTGCCAGCAGCCTGGGACAGGGATTATACGAGCAGTACTTC. This sequence encodes CASSLGQGLYEQYF.

This chain links TRBV4-3 with TRBJ2-1, with D perhaps being TRBD1 or TRBD2 (5 bases each). CDR1 is LGHNA, CDR2 YSLEER, per germline. Trimming took off 0 bases at V and 4 bases at J, with 13 bases between the two ends. This CDR3 has 16 amino acids. The CDR3 loop is CASSQDRTGPYNEQFF. Here the CDR3 DNA reads TGCGCCAGCAGCCAAGATCGAACGGGACCGTACAATGAGCAGTTCTTC.

This clone was recorded only once. V gene TRBV29-1 combines with J gene TRBJ2-7, with 8 bases lining up with TRBD1. CDR3 length equals 13 residues. The ends lost 3 bases at V and 2 bases at J; junction bases unmatched: 3. Germline CDR1 reads SQVTM; CDR2 reads ANQGSEA. The CDR3: CSVDQGAAYEQYF. Written as DNA, the CDR3 is TGCAGCGTTGACCAGGGGGCGGCCTACGAGCAGTACTTC.

The chain employs TRBV4-3 and TRBJ1-1; D unclear. The CDR3 spans 17 residues. V gave up 0 bases and J gave up 0 bases, with 14 bases separating them. The germline V gene encodes CDR1 LGHNA and CDR2 YSLEER. The CDR3 region is CASSQDLGIQLNTEAFF. CDR3 nucleotides: TGCGCCAGCAGCCAAGATTTAGGGATTCAATTGAACACTGAAGCTTTCTTT.

This clone was detected once. V usage is TRBV9 and J usage is TRBJ2-2, with D tentatively TRBD2 (5 bases). Trimming cost V 6 bases and J 5 bases, with 8 bases left between them. Germline loops: CDR1 SGDLS, CDR2 YYNGEE. The CDR3 length is 12 residues. The CDR3 nucleotides read TGTGCCAGCACCCCGGGGACCGGGGAGCTGTTTTTT. It is translated as CASTPGTGELFF.

The CDR3 DNA reads TGTGCCAGCAGCGTAGGGCGGGGGGCCATCACAGATACGCAGTATTTT. Protein: CASSVGRGAITDTQYF. The chain couples TRBV9 to TRBJ2-3, with 8 positions matching TRBD2. The CDR3 sequence is 16 residues long. J gave up 2 bases and V 0 bases, and 5 bases lay outside the gene matches. Germline V CDR1 and CDR2: SGDLS, YYNGEE.

The V call is TRBV4-1, the J call TRBJ1-1; D is possibly TRBD1 (6 bases). CDR3 size: 14 residues. CDR1 and CDR2 (germline): MGHRA, YSYEKL. The ends were cut back, 0 bases at V and 4 bases at J, with 9 bases in the middle. CDR3 sequence: CASSQEGTPTEAFF. The CDR3 DNA reads as TGCGCCAGCAGCCAAGAGGGGACACCCACTGAAGCTTTCTTT.

The J gene is TRBJ1-4, the V gene TRBV9; perhaps TRBD1 as D (6 bases). CDR3 length equals 15 residues. Trimming left V 2 bases short and J 1 base short, with 9 bases between. Per the germline V gene, CDR1 is SGDLS and CDR2 is YYNGEE. CDR3 DNA: TGTGCCAGCAGCGTGGGGGGCCAAACTAATGAAAAACTGTTTTTT. It translates to CASSVGGQTNEKLFF.

The J gene is TRBJ2-1, the V gene TRBV9; 7 bases fit TRBD2. CDR1 is SGDLS, CDR2 YYNGEE, per germline. The CDR3 is 16 amino acids. The junction had 8 bases not matched to a gene; V was cut back by 0 bases and J by 5 bases. DNA for the CDR3: TGTGCCAGCAGCGTAGGGGGTAGCGGGCCCGACAATGAGCAGTTCTTC. Its translation: CASSVGGSGPDNEQFF.

This clone was observed a single time. The DNA for the CDR3 is TGTGCCAGTAGTTTGGACAGGGGATCGGATGAGCAGTTCTTC. It encodes CASSLDRGSDEQFF. The chain combines TRBV19 with TRBJ2-1, with 9 bases aligning to TRBD1. V was pared by 5 bases and J by 8 bases, with 7 bases of the junction left unmatched. This CDR3 comprises 14 residues. In germline, CDR1 is LNHDA, CDR2 SQIVND (reference sequence).

The V call is TRBV5-1, the J call TRBJ1-1, with 8 bases aligning to TRBD1. This CDR3 contains 14 residues. Trimming removed 0 bases from V and 4 bases from J; junction bases left unmatched: 2. CDR1 is SGHRS and CDR2 is YFSETQ in the germline V gene. The CDR3 region is CASSLGQGTTEAFF. The CDR3 region has the DNA TGCGCCAGCAGCTTGGGACAGGGGACCACTGAAGCTTTCTTT.

This chain uses TRBV7-2 with TRBJ1-2, with TRBD1 matching over 8 bases. CDR1 and CDR2 from the germline V gene are SGHTA and FQGNSA. The V gene end was trimmed by 5 bases and the J gene end by 8 bases; junction bases not matched to a gene: 7. The length of the CDR3 is 13 residues. The CDR3 DNA is TGTGCCAGCAGCACCCCAGGGGGCGCGGGCTACACCTTC. This sequence encodes CASSTPGGAGYTF.

The J gene is TRBJ1-3, the V gene TRBV19; no clear D. The V gene lost 7 bases and the J gene lost 0 bases, with 7 bases spanning the gap. Germline V gives CDR1 LNHDA, CDR2 SQIVND (reference sequence). The CDR3 has 13 residues. The CDR3 spells CASTHLSGNTIYF. CDR3 bases: TGTGCCAGTACCCACCTCTCTGGAAACACCATATATTTT.

The rearrangement joins TRBV10-2 to TRBJ2-1, with 7 bases aligning to TRBD2. Germline V gene sequence: CDR1 WSHSY, CDR2 SAAADI. V trimming: 4 bases; J trimming: 2 bases; junction bases outside the gene matches: 11. This CDR3 has 17 residues. The CDR3 here is CASSVLFASGAYNEQFF. CDR3 nucleotides: TGCGCCAGCAGTGTTTTATTTGCGAGCGGGGCCTACAATGAGCAGTTCTTC.

This rearrangement joins TRBV6-6 to TRBJ1-1; 7 bases match TRBD1. V dropped 5 bases and J dropped 0; count of bases not matched to a gene: 9. The CDR3 sequence is 16 residues long. CDR1 is MNHNY and CDR2 is SVGAGI in the germline V gene (reference sequence). CDR3 loop: CASSGRTGPVNTEAFF. In DNA, the CDR3 is TGTGCCAGCAGTGGCCGGACAGGTCCTGTGAACACTGAAGCTTTCTTT.

The rearrangement uses TRBV13 and TRBJ2-3, with D perhaps TRBD2 (5 bases). Trimming left V 4 bases short and J 8 bases short, with 31 bases between. Germline V gene data show CDR1 as PRHDT and CDR2 as FYEKMQ (reference sequence). This CDR3 contains 19 residues. The CDR3 region has the DNA TGTGCCAGCAGCTCGAACGACGACCGGCCTCTTCCGGGTGAGGGTACGCAGTATTTT. Residues: CASSSNDDRPLPGEGTQYF.

The chain recombines TRBV4-1 with TRBJ2-7, with D perhaps TRBD1 or TRBD2 (5 bases each). From germline, CDR1 is MGHRA and CDR2 YSYEKL. V dropped 0 bases and J dropped 0 bases, with 12 bases sitting between them. The CDR3 contains 16 residues. This CDR3 is CASSQDQGTVSYEQYF. CDR3 nucleotide sequence: TGCGCCAGCAGCCAAGATCAAGGGACGGTCTCCTACGAGCAGTACTTC.

The V gene is TRBV4-1, the J gene TRBJ2-5, with 7 bases aligning to TRBD2. After removal of 0 bases from V and 4 bases from J, the junction contained 5 bases not matched to a gene. Germline CDR1 and CDR2: MGHRA and YSYEKL. The CDR3 extends over 15 amino acids. CDR3 loop: CASSQEPPGGETQYF. CDR3 DNA sequence: TGCGCCAGCAGCCAAGAGCCCCCGGGGGGAGAGACCCAGTACTTC.

The J gene is TRBJ2-7, the V gene TRBV5-4; D is possibly TRBD1 or TRBD2 (5 bases each). V lost 0 bases and J 0 bases, leaving 7 bases between the germline ends. CDR3 size: 14 residues. The germline V gene encodes CDR1 SGHNT and CDR2 YYREEE (reference sequence). The CDR3: CASSLVGDSYEQYF. The DNA for the CDR3 is TGTGCCAGCAGCTTGGTGGGGGACTCCTACGAGCAGTACTTC.

The chain uses TRBV4-1 and TRBJ1-1; TRBD1 might be the D (6 bases). CDR3 length equals 14 residues. V was clipped by 3 bases and J by 11 bases, with 19 bases between them. Germline-derived CDR1 and CDR2 are MGHRA and YSYEKL. CDR3 in DNA: TGCGCCAGCAGCCAGGAAAGGGCAGGTAGGGGGGCTTTCTTT. This encodes CASSQERAGRGAFF.

The CDR3 spells CASSLGAEETQYF. The CDR3 nucleotides are TGTGCCAGCAGCTTAGGGGCTGAAGAGACCCAGTACTTC. The V gene is TRBV7-6, the J gene TRBJ2-5; no clear D gene. Germline lookup yields CDR1 SGHVS and CDR2 FNYEAQ. The CDR3 contains 13 residues. V was trimmed by 1 base and J by 3 bases, leaving 6 bases between them.

This clone was observed once. The CDR3 DNA sequence: TGTGCCAGCAGTTTGGGGTTAACGGGAAACACCATATATTTT. This translates into CASSLGLTGNTIYF. The chain has TRBV27 and TRBJ1-3, with D uncertain. The CDR3 is made up of 14 amino acids. The germline CDR1 and CDR2 sequences are MNHEY and SMNVEV (reference sequence). The ends were cut back, 3 bases at V and 4 bases at J, with 10 bases in the middle.

The chain joins TRBV5-8 to TRBJ1-5; 9 nucleotides match TRBD1. Germline V CDR1 and CDR2: SGHTS, YDEGEE. This CDR3 region has 15 residues. The junction had 3 bases not matched to a gene; V was cut back by 2 bases and J by 3 bases. The CDR3 sequence is CASSFDRGFNQPQHF. CDR3 nucleotides: TGTGCCAGCAGCTTCGACAGGGGGTTCAATCAGCCCCAGCATTTT.

This chain joins TRBV11-2 and TRBJ1-1, with TRBD1 as a possible D gene (5 bases). V was shortened by 3 bases and J by 2 bases, with 10 bases between the two germline ends. This CDR3 comprises 14 residues. Per the germline V gene, CDR1 is SGHAT and CDR2 is FQNNGV. The CDR3 bases are TGTGCCAGCAGCTTGGGGACGGTCAACACTGAAGCTTTCTTT. Translation gives CASSLGTVNTEAFF.

This clone appeared a single time. The chain is built from TRBV4-1 and TRBJ2-7, with D possibly TRBD1 on 5 matching bases. Per germline, CDR1 MGHRA and CDR2 YSYEKL. The ends were cut back, 0 bases at V and 1 base at J, with 10 bases in the middle. The CDR3 is 15 amino acids. The CDR3 region is CASSQDPGKSYEQYF. The CDR3 coding sequence is TGCGCCAGCAGCCAAGACCCAGGGAAATCCTACGAGCAGTACTTC.

This clone was seen once. The genes are TRBV27 and TRBJ1-2; 8 bases are shared with TRBD1. The CDR3 runs 17 residues. CDR1 MNHEY and CDR2 SMNVEV come from the germline V gene (reference sequence). The V gene end was trimmed by 7 bases and the J gene end by 0 bases; junction bases not matched to a gene: 13. The CDR3, as DNA: TGTGCCAGCACCCCAACTGGGCTGACAGGGGCTAACTATGGCTACACCTTC. Amino acid sequence: CASTPTGLTGANYGYTF.